The 14 T cell receptor beta chains listed next were all sequenced from one sample in a study of T cell changes during pregnancy in multiple sclerosis (dated by TCRdb to the late 2010s). Library creation used the immunoSEQ multiplex PCR assay. Here the immuneACCESS table is served through TCRdb, limited to in-frame sequences with V and J called. Missing clones are a known gap in these copies; in checked studies unresolved V genes cover under half, and the rest lacks a known reason. The sample table contains 55,000 to 65,000 clones; only one count was recorded for around 90% of them. The ten largest account for roughly 1.3% of the sample. The sequencing here drew on peripheral blood, taken in the second trimester of pregnancy. The receptors come from a female donor with multiple sclerosis, enrolled in a pregnancy study.

The chain recombines TRBV7-9 with TRBJ2-5, with a weak D call TRBD2 (6 bases). CDR1 SEHNR and CDR2 FQNEAQ come from the germline V gene (reference sequence). V was cut by 3 bases and J by 0 bases, with 8 bases left in between. The CDR3 spans 14 residues. The CDR3 here is CASSLGLNQETQYF. In nucleotides, the CDR3 is TGTGCCAGCAGCTTGGGACTTAACCAAGAGACCCAGTACTTC.

This chain uses TRBV7-6 with TRBJ2-1; TRBD1 matches 7 bases. From germline, CDR1 is SGHVS and CDR2 FNYEAQ. V shed 2 bases and J 2 bases; nucleotides not matched to a gene: 3. The CDR3 length is 15 residues. This chain's CDR3 is CASSLMTGTYNEQFF. CDR3 coding DNA: TGTGCCAGCAGCTTAATGACAGGGACCTACAATGAGCAGTTCTTC.

V usage is TRBV30 and J usage is TRBJ1-5; D may be TRBD1 (5 bases). Trimming removed 2 bases from V and 7 bases from J, with 12 bases in between. The CDR3 consists of 13 residues. The V gene's germline CDR1 is GTSNPN and CDR2 SVGIG (reference sequence). CDR3 sequence: CAWSSGGDQPQHF. CDR3 coding DNA: TGTGCCTGGAGTTCGGGAGGGGACCAGCCCCAGCATTTT.

J is TRBJ1-3 and V is TRBV2; D possibly corresponds to TRBD1 (6 bases). The CDR3 extends over 15 amino acids. Looked up from germline, CDR1 is SNHLY and CDR2 is FYNNEI. Deletions cut 1 base from V and 0 bases from J, with 7 bases between. The CDR3 DNA sequence: TGTGCCAGCAGTGAAGGGGACAACTCTGGAAACACCATATATTTT. It encodes CASSEGDNSGNTIYF.

This chain uses TRBV29-1 with TRBJ2-5; 13 positions agree with TRBD2. The V gene's germline CDR1 is SQVTM and CDR2 ANQGSEA. The CDR3 has 16 residues. V shed 4 bases, J shed 5 bases, and the junction held 10 bases outside the gene matches. The CDR3 loop is CSVGLAGGGGGETQYF. The DNA of the CDR3 is TGCAGCGTTGGACTAGCGGGAGGAGGGGGGGGTGAGACCCAGTACTTC.

This clone was counted once. This chain uses TRBV4-1 with TRBJ2-5; D is perhaps TRBD2 (6 bases). V lost 4 bases, J lost 2 bases, and 11 bases lay in between. Germline V gives CDR1 MGHRA, CDR2 YSYEKL. The CDR3 spans 14 residues. In nucleotides, the CDR3 is TGCGCCAGCAGCCTCAGACTAGATCAAGAGACCCAGTACTTC. This codes for CASSLRLDQETQYF.

The chain couples TRBV20-1 to TRBJ1-1; D is uncertain. The germline gives CDR1 DFQATT, CDR2 SNEGSKA (reference sequence). V lost 8 bases and J 5 bases, leaving 12 bases between the germline ends. This CDR3 has 11 residues. The CDR3 bases are TGCAGTTCCTCCCGGGGAACTGAAGCTTTCTTT. Translation gives CSSSRGTEAFF.

The genes are TRBV18 and TRBJ2-1, with a tentative D call TRBD1 (5 bases). Trimming stripped 2 bases from V and 9 bases from J, with 20 bases between. Germline CDR1 reads KGHSH; CDR2 reads LQKENI. The CDR3 loop spans 16 amino acids. The CDR3 loop reads CASSPVEAGAWGEQFF. DNA of the CDR3: TGTGCCAGCTCACCAGTGGAAGCTGGGGCCTGGGGTGAGCAGTTCTTC.

The rearrangement joins TRBV6-4 to TRBJ2-3; 16 bases match TRBD2. After removal of 5 bases from V and 4 bases from J, the junction contained 3 bases not matched to a gene. The CDR3 runs to 16 residues. CDR1 and CDR2 (germline): MRHNA, SNTAGT. CDR3 in amino acids: CASSSGLAGGADTQYF. DNA of the CDR3: TGTGCCAGCAGTTCGGGACTAGCGGGAGGGGCAGATACGCAGTATTTT.

This rearrangement joins TRBV4-1 to TRBJ2-2; TRBD2 is a possible D gene (6 bases). Germline CDR1 and CDR2: MGHRA and YSYEKL. The CDR3 runs to 16 residues. Trimming shortened V by 4 bases and J by 6 bases, and 18 bases separated the two germline ends. In DNA form, the CDR3 reads TGCGCCAGCAGCCCATTTGGGCTAGCGATGGCCGGGGAGCTGTTTTTT. Amino acids: CASSPFGLAMAGELFF.

For the CDR3, the DNA is TGTGCCAGCAGCTTAATGGGGACAGGGGCCACAGATACGCAGTATTTT. It is translated as CASSLMGTGATDTQYF. This rearrangement joins TRBV7-3 to TRBJ2-3; 10 positions agree with TRBD1. Germline CDR1 reads SGHTA; CDR2 reads FQGTGA. J lost 2 bases, V lost 1 base, and 3 bases had no gene match. The CDR3 totals 16 residues.

V is TRBV14 and J is TRBJ2-7; 7 bases map to TRBD1. The CDR3 sequence is 13 residues long. V shed 4 bases and J 6 bases; nucleotides not matched to a gene: 6. In germline, CDR1 is SGHDN, CDR2 FVKESK. The chain's CDR3 is CASSRETGFEQYF. The CDR3 DNA reads as TGTGCCAGCAGCCGAGAGACAGGGTTCGAGCAGTACTTC.

The chain joins TRBV10-1 to TRBJ1-1, with a weak D call TRBD1 (5 bases). From germline, CDR1 is WNHNN and CDR2 SYGVQD (reference sequence). The germline V and J ends were trimmed by 0 bases and 4 bases, with 15 bases remaining between them. The CDR3 runs 16 residues. In nucleotides, the CDR3 is TGCGCCAGCAGTGAGTCGAATGCAGGGTTGGGCACTGAAGCTTTCTTT. Translation: CASSESNAGLGTEAFF.

The chain carries TRBV7-8 and TRBJ2-7, with D uncertain. The length of the CDR3 is 12 residues. Germline V lookup: CDR1 SGHVS, CDR2 FQNEAQ. V lost 1 base, J lost 4 bases, and 5 bases lay in between. In nucleotides, the CDR3 is TGTGCCAGCAGCTTAGTCGTGTACGAGCAGTACTTC. Its translation is CASSLVVYEQYF.